This entry is about one T cell receptor beta chain. The target antigen is unknown. There was one heparinised blood draw per donor, averaging approximately 120 mL. Sorting based on CD45RO/CCR7/CD25/CD127/CD95/CD27 separated CD4+ naive, central memory, regulatory and stem cell-like memory cells. V was clipped by 5 bases and J by 5 bases; unmatched bases: 10. The CDR3 totals 17 residues. Germline V gene sequence: CDR1 MNHEY, CDR2 SMNVEV (reference sequence). The source of the sample is a study of beta chain features in type 1 diabetes. Study-level points and caveats: Within the patient group, naive, central memory and Treg TCRB repertoires appeared more similar to each other than within healthy donors. A moderate, significant TCRB CDR3 shortening appeared in type 1 diabetes across four CD4+ subsets.

Investigators reverse transcribed all isolated RNA, so they sequenced expressed TCRB transcripts. Sequencing used immunoSEQ multiplex PCR; TCRdb keeps in-frame clones, though not all of them. The data contain around 600,000 clones, 9.5% to 15% of them seen just once; the ten biggest clones take up 0.095% to 0.15%. The clonotype originates from a man aged 30 to 39 with type 1 diabetes. Sequenced sample: naive CD4+ T cells from blood. The chain uses TRBV27 and TRBJ2-2; TRBD1 aligns across 11 bases. CDR3 bases: TGTGCCAGCAGTCCGGGGAACGGACAGGGGGCAACCGGGGAGCTGTTTTTT. This codes for CASSPGNGQGATGELFF.